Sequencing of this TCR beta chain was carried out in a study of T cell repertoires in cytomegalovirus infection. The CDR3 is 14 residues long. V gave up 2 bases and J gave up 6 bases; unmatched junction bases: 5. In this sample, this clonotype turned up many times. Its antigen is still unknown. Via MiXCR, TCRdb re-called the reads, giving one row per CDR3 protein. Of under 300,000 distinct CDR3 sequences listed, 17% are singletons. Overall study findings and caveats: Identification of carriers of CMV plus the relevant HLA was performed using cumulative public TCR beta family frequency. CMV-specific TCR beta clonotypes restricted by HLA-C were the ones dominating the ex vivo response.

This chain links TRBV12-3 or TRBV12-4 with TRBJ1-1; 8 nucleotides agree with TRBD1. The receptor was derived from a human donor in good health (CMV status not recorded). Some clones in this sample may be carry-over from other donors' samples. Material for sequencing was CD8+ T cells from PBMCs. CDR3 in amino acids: CASSLSGGVPEAFF. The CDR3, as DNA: TGTGCCAGCAGTTTATCAGGGGGCGTACCTGAAGCTTTCTTT.